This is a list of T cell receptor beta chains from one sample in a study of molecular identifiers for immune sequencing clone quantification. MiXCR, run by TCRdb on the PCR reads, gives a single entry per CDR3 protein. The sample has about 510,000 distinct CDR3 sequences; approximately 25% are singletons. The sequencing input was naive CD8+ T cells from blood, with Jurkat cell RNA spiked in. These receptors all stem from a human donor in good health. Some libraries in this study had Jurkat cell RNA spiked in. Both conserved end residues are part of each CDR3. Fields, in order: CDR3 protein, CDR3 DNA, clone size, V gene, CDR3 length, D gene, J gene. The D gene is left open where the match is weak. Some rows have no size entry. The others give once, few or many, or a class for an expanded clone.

CASSSHGPSNQPQHF TGTGCCAGCAGTTCACACGGACCGAGCAATCAGCCCCAGCATTTT - TRBV27 15 - TRBJ1-5
CASSLSGMYEKLFF TGTGCCAGCAGTTTATCGGGGATGTATGAAAAACTGTTTTTT few TRBV27 14 - TRBJ1-4
CASSLSLALYEQYF TGTGCCAGCAGTTTAAGCCTAGCCCTATACGAGCAGTACTTC - TRBV27 14 - TRBJ2-7
CASSLDRAGGGTDTQYF TGCGCCAGCAGCTTGGATCGTGCGGGGGGTGGCACAGATACGCAGTATTTT many TRBV5-1 17 TRBD2 TRBJ2-3
CASSLAWGGYEQYF TGTGCCAGCAGCTTAGCCTGGGGGGGGTACGAGCAGTACTTC many TRBV7-2 14 TRBD2 TRBJ2-7
CASSPNSGTAYEQYF TGCGCCAGCAGCCCAAATAGCGGGACCGCCTACGAGCAGTACTTC many TRBV4-3 15 TRBD2 TRBJ2-7
CASNYRQGAGAEQYF TGTGCCAGCAACTACAGACAGGGGGCTGGTGCCGAGCAGTACTTC many TRBV28 15 TRBD1 TRBJ2-7
CSASGLASYEQYF TGCAGTGCTTCCGGACTAGCGTCCTACGAGCAGTACTTC few TRBV20-1 13 TRBD2 TRBJ2-7
CASSLGGGETNTEAFF TGTGCCAGCAGCTTAGGAGGGGGGGAAACGAACACTGAAGCTTTCTTT - TRBV7-9 16 - TRBJ1-1
CASGVGASYEQYF TGCGCCAGCGGAGTAGGGGCCTCCTACGAGCAGTACTTC - TRBV5-1 13 - TRBJ2-7
CASSLMVSSRGPNTEAFF TGTGCCAGCAGCCTTATGGTTTCTTCCAGGGGGCCCAACACTGAAGCTTTCTTT many TRBV7-6 18 TRBD1 TRBJ1-1
CASSTENNEQFF TGTGCCAGCAGCACGGAAAACAATGAGCAGTTCTTC - TRBV5-6 12 - TRBJ2-1
CASSFSQGELRYEQYF TGTGCCAGCAGCTTCTCCCAGGGTGAGTTGCGGTACGAGCAGTACTTC few TRBV5-6 16 - TRBJ2-7
CASSQDTTQETQYF TGTGCCAGCTCACAGGACACAACCCAAGAGACCCAGTACTTC - TRBV18 14 - TRBJ2-5
CASSPAGIGVGTEAFF TGTGCCAGCAGCCCCGCGGGGATAGGGGTAGGGACTGAAGCTTTCTTT - TRBV27 16 - TRBJ1-1
CASSLRLDTGELFF TGTGCCAGCAGCTTACGACTGGACACCGGGGAGCTGTTTTTT many TRBV9 14 - TRBJ2-2
CASSLAGGYNEQSF TGTGCCAGCAGTTTAGCGGGAGGGTACAATGAGCAGTCCTTC - TRBV28 14 TRBD2 TRBJ2-1
CASSQWVFEVAGVKSPLHF TGCGCCAGCAGCCAATGGGTTTTCGAGGTTGCAGGGGTAAAGTCACCCCTCCACTTT - TRBV23-1 19 - TRBJ1-6